Here is one T cell receptor (beta chain) with its context. Its antigen is undetermined. Use of 60 Vbeta and 13 Jbeta primers characterized the PCR. As processed by the authors: Later, some 75 million unique TCR beta chains were counted in an analysis, and 10 million to 12 million of them were shared. The protocol was immunoSEQ multiplex PCR, while the TCRdb copy is restricted to in-frame clones and leaves out a portion. That table is the source of V, J and clone size, and D and trimming were worked out from the DNA. The sample lists under 55,000 clones, over 70% occurring once. This specimen comes from a study of cytomegalovirus exposure and HLA in healthy donors. Study information: About 85 million unique TCR sequences came from HLA-typed donors in an early release.

Study-level findings and limits: A few V segments could not be told apart, such as TRBV6-2 and TRBV6-3, and were left out.

Germline lookup yields CDR1 SQVTM and CDR2 ANQGSEA. Germline trimming cut 6 bases from V and 5 bases from J; bases unmatched to any gene: 6. The CDR3 is 13 residues long. The clonotype was recovered from a man aged 18 to 30 in good health and CMV-seronegative. V usage is TRBV29-1 and J usage is TRBJ2-1; TRBD2 matches 8 bases. Sequencing was performed on PBMCs. The CDR3 DNA follows: TGCAGCGTCACGGGGGGGGATAACAATGAGCAGTTCTTC. This gives the protein CSVTGGDNNEQFF.